These 27 T cell receptor beta chains were sequenced from one sample in a study of molecular identifiers for immune sequencing clone quantification. From the PCR reads, TCRdb called clonotypes with MiXCR, one entry per CDR3 protein. In the table there are about 32,000 distinct CDR3 sequences, about 18% of which are singletons. The sequenced sample consisted of naive CD8+ T cells from blood, with Jurkat cell RNA spiked in. Specified subset: FACS-sorted CD8+CD4-CCR7+CD45RA+ naive T cells. Every receptor here comes from a human donor in good health. Some libraries in this study had Jurkat cell RNA spiked in.

This clonotype was counted many times. V usage is TRBV12-3 or TRBV12-4 and J usage is TRBJ2-3, with a possible D match to TRBD2 (5 bases). The CDR3 loop spans 11 amino acids. V was trimmed by 3 bases and J by 8 bases, leaving 6 bases between them. CDR3 sequence (DNA): TGTGCCAGCAGTTTTGGGAGTACGCAGTATTTT. This codes for CASSFGSTQYF.

This clonotype has a count of ten or more. The chain uses TRBV7-8 and TRBJ2-7, with no clear D. Trimming stripped 1 base from V and 6 bases from J, with 10 bases between. Germline values: CDR1 SGHVS, CDR2 FQNEAQ. This CDR3 contains 13 residues. The CDR3 protein is CASSLGSLSEQYF. CDR3 nucleotides: TGTGCCAGCAGCTTAGGATCGCTGAGCGAGCAGTACTTC.

This clonotype was detected a few times. This chain joins TRBV7-6 and TRBJ2-5, with D unresolved. The CDR3 length is 17 residues. V dropped 0 bases and J dropped 3 bases, with 17 bases sitting between them. Per the germline V gene, CDR1 is SGHVS and CDR2 is FNYEAQ. CDR3 amino acids: CASSLARNRLVKETQYF. DNA of the CDR3: TGTGCCAGCAGCTTAGCGCGAAATAGATTGGTTAAAGAGACCCAGTACTTC. Complete variable domain (other parts from reference TRBV7-6 and TRBJ2-5): GAGVSQSPRYKVTKRGQDVALRCDPISGHVSLYWYRQALGQGPEFLTYFNYEAQQDKSGLPNDRFSAERPEGSISTLTIQRTEQRDSAMYRCASSLARNRLVKETQYFGPGTRLLVL.

This clonotype has ten or more counts. The chain is built from TRBV4-1 and TRBJ2-5; D unresolved. Trimming took off 0 bases at V and 13 bases at J, with 9 bases between the two ends. This CDR3 is built from 11 residues. Germline CDR1 and CDR2: MGHRA and YSYEKL. CDR3 bases: TGCGCCAGCAGCCAAGAGGGGTGGCTGTACTTC. This gives the protein CASSQEGWLYF.

This clonotype was seen at least ten times. The gene calls are TRBV7-2 and TRBJ2-7; no firm D call. The CDR3 has 16 amino acids. The germline V gene encodes CDR1 SGHTA and CDR2 FQGNSA. V was clipped by 2 bases and J by 1 base, with 15 bases between them. CDR3 sequence: CASSLTLPAGSYEQYF. CDR3 in DNA: TGTGCCAGCAGCTTAACCCTCCCGGCAGGTTCCTACGAGCAGTACTTC. Full variable domain (rest looked up from reference TRBV7-2 and TRBJ2-7): GAGVSQSPSNKVTEKGKDVELRCDPISGHTALYWYRQSLGQGLEFLIYFQGNSAPDKSGLPSDRFSAERTGGSVSTLTIQRTQQEDSAVYLCASSLTLPAGSYEQYFGPGTRLTVT.

Concerning this clonotype itself: A much bigger clone sits one base away, suggesting this may be a read error. This sequence joins TRBV20-1 and TRBJ2-5; a possible D gene is TRBD1 (5 bases). The germline V gene has CDR1 DFQATT and CDR2 SNEGSKA (reference sequence). The CDR3 spans 13 residues. The CDR3 protein is CSAVQADQETRYF. DNA for the CDR3: TGCAGTGCGGTACAGGCCGACCAAGAGACCCGGTACTTC.

Details on this clonotype: This may stem from a read error, because a much larger clone lies one nucleotide away. Lacking the conserved final phenylalanine or tryptophan, this CDR3 likely reflects a read error. The gene calls are TRBV6-2 or TRBV6-3 and TRBJ2-4, with TRBD1 matching over 7 bases. The trim removed 0 bases at V and 8 bases at J, leaving 16 bases unmatched. The CDR3 is made up of 18 amino acids. The germline V gene encodes CDR1 MNHEY and CDR2 SVGEGT. CDR3 region: CASSYSMVAAQGWYIQYS. The CDR3 region has the DNA TGTGCCAGCAGTTACTCGATGGTTGCGGCACAGGGGTGGTACATTCAGTACTCC.

At least ten counts were recorded for this clonotype. V gene TRBV4-3 combines with J gene TRBJ2-7; 8 bases align to TRBD2. The CDR3 covers 15 residues. Trimming cost V 5 bases and J 3 bases; bases outside gene matches: 9. Germline lookup yields CDR1 LGHNA and CDR2 YSLEER. CDR3 in DNA: TGCGCCAGCAGCTACTATAGCGGGGCAGACTACGAGCAGTACTTC. It is translated as CASSYYSGADYEQYF.

This clonotype has at least ten counts. The V and J genes are TRBV5-1 and TRBJ2-2; D gene unclear. The CDR3 covers 13 residues. Germline V gene sequence: CDR1 SGHRS, CDR2 YFSETQ. Trimming pared 4 bases from V and 4 bases from J, leaving 8 bases between. This chain's CDR3 is CASSHLLTGELFF. CDR3 nucleotides: TGCGCCAGCAGCCATCTGCTCACCGGGGAGCTGTTTTTT.

This clonotype showed up many times. The chain links TRBV19 to TRBJ2-1; no clear D gene. This CDR3 has 12 amino acids. V lost 5 bases, J lost 2 bases, and 4 bases lay in between. Germline CDR1 reads LNHDA; CDR2 reads SQIVND (reference sequence). In nucleotides, the CDR3 is TGTGCCAGTAGTTCCGCCTACAATGAGCAGTTCTTC. Encoded protein: CASSSAYNEQFF.

About this clonotype: With a much larger clone just one base away, this may be a read error. The CDR3 DNA reads TGTGCCTGGAACCCCGCCAACTTAGGGACTCAGCAGTTCTTC. Translated, it gives CAWNPANLGTQQFF. The chain links TRBV30 to TRBJ2-1; TRBD2 might be the D (6 bases). Germline-derived CDR1 and CDR2 are GTSNPN and SVGIG (reference sequence). Trimming left V 4 bases short and J 11 bases short, with 21 bases between. The CDR3 extends over 14 amino acids.

This clonotype is medium-sized. The chain joins TRBV28 to TRBJ2-7; TRBD2 aligns across 14 bases. V trimming: 6 bases; J trimming: 6 bases; junction bases outside the gene matches: 7. Germline values: CDR1 MDHEN, CDR2 SYDVKM. CDR3 length: 15 amino acids. In DNA, the CDR3 is TGTGCCAGCAGACCCGGGACTAGCGGGAGCCTCGAGCAGTACTTC. Protein product: CASRPGTSGSLEQYF.

A single count supports this clonotype. The J gene is TRBJ2-1, the V gene TRBV12-3 or TRBV12-4; TRBD2 agrees at 10 bases. J gave up 8 bases and V 8 bases, and 6 bases lay outside the gene matches. The CDR3 has 13 amino acids. CDR3 sequence (DNA): TGTGCCAGCCTAGCGGGGGCTCGCGATGAGCAGTTCTTC. Translation gives CASLAGARDEQFF.

For this clonotype: This clone may be a read error of a much larger clone one base away. V and J are TRBV7-6 and TRBJ2-7, with 9 positions matching TRBD1. This CDR3 comprises 18 residues. CDR1 is SGHVS and CDR2 is FNYEAQ in the germline V gene. CDR3 DNA: TGTGCCAGCGGCTTAAAATATGGCCGGGACAGGGTGCCCTACGAGCAGTACTTC. Amino acids: CASGLKYGRDRVPYEQYF.

Note on this clonotype: Since the CDR3 does not end with the conserved phenylalanine or tryptophan, this likely comes from a read error. The rearrangement uses TRBV7-9 and TRBJ2-1; D unclear. The CDR3 consists of 13 residues. CDR1 and CDR2 (germline): SEHNR, FQNEAQ (reference sequence). V was pared by 5 bases and J by 4 bases, with 9 bases between. CDR3 sequence (DNA): TGTGCCAGCAGCACGGACCTTTACAATGAGCAGTTCCTC. It yields the protein CASSTDLYNEQFL.

This clonotype was observed many times. This sequence joins TRBV19 and TRBJ1-1, with D possibly being TRBD1 (5 bases). Germline CDR1 and CDR2: LNHDA and SQIVND (reference sequence). V lost 5 bases and J lost 4, with 26 bases in between. The CDR3 totals 18 residues. Here the CDR3 reads CASSPTRGSPVGGTEAFF. Written as DNA, the CDR3 is TGTGCCAGTAGTCCCACTCGGGGCTCACCCGTCGGGGGCACTGAAGCTTTCTTT.

The chain links TRBV6-6 to TRBJ1-1; TRBD1 might be the D (5 bases). CDR1 is MNHNY, CDR2 SVGAGI, per germline (reference sequence). V lost 2 bases to trimming and J lost 11 bases, with 9 bases between them. The CDR3 loop spans 11 amino acids. The CDR3: CASSYEGMAFF. CDR3 bases: TGTGCCAGCAGTTACGAGGGGATGGCTTTCTTT.

For this clonotype: Being one base from a much bigger clone, this may be a read error. This rearrangement joins TRBV7-9 to TRBJ2-5; TRBD1 or TRBD2 may be the D gene (6 bases each). Germline CDR1 SEHNR, CDR2 FQNEAQ (reference sequence). This CDR3 contains 16 residues. The CDR3 region is CASFGGQVAVQEIQYF. The CDR3 DNA sequence: TGTGCCAGCTTTGGGGGGCAGGTGGCGGTCCAAGAGATCCAGTACTTC.

This chain joins TRBV19 and TRBJ2-7; D is perhaps TRBD1 (7 bases). CDR1 LNHDA and CDR2 SQIVND come from the germline V gene (reference sequence). The CDR3 is 15 residues long. V was shortened by 4 bases and J by 2 bases, with 15 bases between the two germline ends. The DNA of the CDR3 is TGTGCCAGTAGTACGGCGGGACAGCAAGCCTACGAGCAGTACTTC. Translating gives CASSTAGQQAYEQYF.

The gene calls are TRBV12-3 or TRBV12-4 and TRBJ2-1, with TRBD1 matching 9 bases. The CDR3 loop spans 19 amino acids. With 5 bases clipped from V and 6 bases from J, the junction kept 20 bases outside the gene matches. DNA for the CDR3: TGTGCCAGCAGTGCCGGGACAGGGCTGGTATCTAACAAGTTCAATGAGCAGTTCTTC. It translates to CASSAGTGLVSNKFNEQFF.

This clonotype showed up many times. V is TRBV6-6 and J is TRBJ1-1, with no clear D. Germline V lookup: CDR1 MNHNY, CDR2 SVGAGI (reference sequence). This CDR3 region has 13 residues. The V gene lost 5 bases and the J gene lost 3 bases, with 10 bases spanning the gap. The DNA of the CDR3 is TGTGCCAGCAGTCCTTTCGAATACACTGAAGCTTTCTTT. Its protein product is CASSPFEYTEAFF.

This clonotype was observed many times. The chain joins TRBV20-1 to TRBJ1-1; TRBD1 might be the D (6 bases). This CDR3 is 16 amino acids long. Looked up from germline, CDR1 is DFQATT and CDR2 is SNEGSKA (reference sequence). Trimming removed 0 bases from V and 8 bases from J, with 22 bases in between. The CDR3 DNA is TGCAGTGCTAGAGATAGGGGGAAGGGCATGAACTTAGAAGCTTTCTTT. Amino acid sequence: CSARDRGKGMNLEAFF.

With respect to this clonotype: Just one base apart from a much larger clone, this may be a read error. The rearrangement uses TRBV29-1 and TRBJ1-4; TRBD1 is a possible D gene (5 bases). CDR1 and CDR2 from the germline V gene are SQVTM and ANQGSEA. This CDR3 is 14 amino acids long. CDR3 nucleotide sequence: TGCAGCGGACTTCATGCAGGGATAAATGAAAAACTGTCTTTT. Amino acids: CSGLHAGINEKLSF.

This clonotype was seen ten or more times. This chain connects TRBV29-1 to TRBJ2-5; the match to TRBD1 covers 8 bases. This CDR3 comprises 14 residues. Germline V gene lookup returns CDR1 SQVTM and CDR2 ANQGSEA. The trim removed 2 bases at V and 9 bases at J, leaving 11 bases unmatched. The CDR3: CSVETRDRSFSQYF. In nucleotides, the CDR3 is TGCAGCGTTGAAACCCGGGACAGGAGTTTTTCCCAGTACTTC.

The sample holds a few counts of this clonotype. This may arise from a read error, as a much more abundant clone is one base away. The chain couples TRBV5-3 to TRBJ1-5, with TRBD1 as a possible D gene (5 bases). TRBV5-3 is filed as an ORF, its function uncertain. The CDR3 length is 13 residues. CDR3 region: CASSSGAYQPQHF. As DNA, the CDR3 is TGTGCCAGCAGCTCCGGGGCTTATCAGCCCCAGCATTTT.

This clonotype was recorded many times. The rearrangement uses TRBV5-1 and TRBJ1-3, with unresolved D. The CDR3 sequence is 15 residues long. Trimming took 0 bases from V and 1 from J, leaving 8 bases between them. Germline loops: CDR1 SGHRS, CDR2 YFSETQ. The chain's CDR3 is CASSLEGLSGNTIYF. The CDR3 nucleotides are TGCGCCAGCAGCTTGGAGGGTTTATCTGGAAACACCATATATTTT.

At least ten counts were recorded for this clonotype. The chain has TRBV11-2 and TRBJ2-3; 13 positions agree with TRBD2. Germline CDR1 and CDR2: SGHAT and FQNNGV. The V and J ends lost 5 bases and 2 bases, in that order; junction bases with no gene match: 7. The CDR3 runs 17 residues. The CDR3 protein is CASSRTSGRPHTDTQYF. As DNA, the CDR3 is TGTGCCAGCAGCCGGACTAGCGGGAGACCTCACACAGATACGCAGTATTTT.